The 16 T cell receptor beta chains presented below share a single source sample, sequenced in a study of persistence of HIV-infected CD4 T cells. These receptors have no known antigen. The libraries were made with immunoSEQ version 4 in survey mode. Clones were sequenced by immunoSEQ multiplex PCR, and TCRdb holds only the in-frame ones, with some missing. The sample yields tens of thousands of clones, roughly nine tenths seen once. This nonspecific control used anti-CD3/anti-CD28 bead stimulation of CD4+ T cells. Responding CD4+ T cells were sorted by upregulation of both CD40 ligand and CD69. Sequences were derived from CD4+ T cells sorted from PBMCs after roughly 18-hour stimulation, sampled from a patient who received antiretroviral therapy. These receptors were obtained from an adult woman with HIV who was CMV-seropositive.

As concerns this clone: The sample contains more than one DNA sequence encoding this CDR3. V gene TRBV5-1 combines with J gene TRBJ2-7; 8 bases align to TRBD1. This CDR3 contains 14 residues. The germline V gene encodes CDR1 SGHRS and CDR2 YFSETQ. With V trimmed by 4 bases and J by 2 bases, 5 bases remained unmatched. CDR3 residues: CASSRDRSAYEQYF. DNA of the CDR3: TGCGCCAGCAGCAGGGACAGGTCCGCCTACGAGCAGTACTTC.

V gene TRBV3-1 (or the pseudogene TRBV3-2) combines with J gene TRBJ2-1, with TRBD2 matching 7 bases. Germline trimming cut 4 bases from V and 6 bases from J; bases unmatched to any gene: 12. Germline V CDR1 and CDR2: LGHDT, YNNKEL (reference sequence). CDR3 length: 16 amino acids. The CDR3 here is CASSPSGLAAFNEQFF. In DNA form, the CDR3 reads TGTGCCAGCAGCCCATCAGGCCTAGCGGCCTTCAATGAGCAGTTCTTC.

In the case of this clone: Relative to the germline gene, one junction end is altered; a read error may explain this. The J gene is TRBJ1-3, the V gene TRBV9; weak D call: TRBD1 (6 bases). The germline V gene has CDR1 SGDLS and CDR2 YYNGEE. There are 14 residues in the CDR3. CDR3 DNA: TGTGCCAGCACCCGAGAGGGCGGTGTTCATGAGGGGGATTTT. This sequence encodes CASTREGGVHEGDF. The full variable domain, in which reference TRBV9 and TRBJ1-3 provide the parts outside the CDR3, is DSGVTQTPKHLITATGQRVTLRCSPRSGDLSVYWYQQSLDQGLQFLIQYYNGEERAKGNILERFSAQQFPDLHSELNLSSLELGDSALYFCASTREGGVHEGDFGEGSWLTVV.

V gene TRBV27 combines with J gene TRBJ2-1; D is unresolved. The V end lost 7 bases, the J end lost 0 bases, and 10 bases lay between the germline ends. Germline-derived CDR1 and CDR2 are MNHEY and SMNVEV (reference sequence). This CDR3 spans 14 amino acids. The CDR3 sequence: CASKPGSSYNEQFF. CDR3 sequence (DNA): TGTGCCAGCAAACCCGGGTCCTCCTACAATGAGCAGTTCTTC.

The chain recombines TRBV30 with TRBJ1-5; a possible D gene is TRBD1 (5 bases). Germline V CDR1 and CDR2: GTSNPN, SVGIG (reference sequence). V lost 2 bases and J lost 4, with 12 bases in between. The CDR3 is 14 residues long. CDR3 nucleotides: TGTGCCTGGAGTTGGGTGGGGGGAAATCAGCCCCAGCATTTT. Translating it yields CAWSWVGGNQPQHF.

V gene TRBV29-1 combines with J gene TRBJ2-3; D call uncertain. The germline V gene has CDR1 SQVTM and CDR2 ANQGSEA. The ends were cut back, 5 bases at V and 2 bases at J, with 14 bases in the middle. The CDR3 consists of 14 residues. The CDR3 nucleotides read TGCAGCGTTCCGCCCGAAGACATCACAGATACGCAGTATTTT. Its protein product is CSVPPEDITDTQYF.

This chain connects TRBV5-4 to TRBJ2-3; 11 nucleotides agree with TRBD2. The CDR3 covers 18 residues. The germline CDR1 and CDR2 sequences are SGHNT and YYREEE (reference sequence). The V segment lost 4 bases and the J segment 4 bases; nucleotides outside the gene matches: 14. The CDR3 DNA reads TGTGCCAGCAGCGGCCGGCTAAGTTGGGGACTAGCGGCAGATACGCAGTATTTT. It is translated as CASSGRLSWGLAADTQYF.

V gene TRBV6-5 combines with J gene TRBJ2-2, with D hard to call. V dropped 6 bases and J dropped 1 base, with 9 bases sitting between them. Germline V gene sequence: CDR1 MNHEY, CDR2 SVGAGI. This CDR3 is built from 14 residues. CDR3 loop: CASSPPQNTGELFF. The CDR3, as DNA: TGTGCCAGCAGCCCCCCGCAGAACACCGGGGAGCTGTTTTTT.

The table lists this clone with a few counts. This sequence joins TRBV5-1 and TRBJ1-1, with 10 positions matching TRBD1. Trimming cost V 3 bases and J 8 bases; bases outside gene matches: 7. This CDR3 spans 14 amino acids. CDR1 SGHRS and CDR2 YFSETQ come from the germline V gene. CDR3 nucleotide sequence: TGCGCCAGCAGCTGGACCGGACAGGGGGACGAAGCTTTCTTT. It codes for CASSWTGQGDEAFF.

This clone came up a few times. This sequence joins TRBV6-6 and TRBJ2-1; D possibly corresponds to TRBD1 (6 bases). CDR1 MNHNY and CDR2 SVGAGI come from the germline V gene (reference sequence). The CDR3 is made up of 14 amino acids. Trimming shortened V by 0 bases and J by 12 bases, and 15 bases separated the two germline ends. CDR3 coding DNA: TGTGCCAGCAGTTACTCGCCCGGACAGACGAGGCAGTTCTTC. It translates to CASSYSPGQTRQFF.

This chain links TRBV6-6 with TRBJ2-7, with no clear D. The germline gives CDR1 MNHNY, CDR2 SVGAGI (reference sequence). V was trimmed by 6 bases and J by 0 bases, leaving 12 bases between them. The CDR3 is 14 residues long. In DNA form, the CDR3 reads TGTGCCAGCAGCCCTCGTGAGAGCTCCTACGAGCAGTACGTC. Its protein is CASSPRESSYEQYV.

The genes are TRBV21-1 and TRBJ2-7; the listed D gene, TRBD2, was not tested against the DNA. TRBV21-1 is a pseudogene. The CDR3 spans 14 residues. The CDR3: CANPPWESSYEQYV. CDR3 DNA sequence: TGTGCCAACCCCCCCTGGGAGAGCTCCTACGAGCAGTACGTC.

The chain is built from TRBV10-1 and TRBJ2-3; D possibly uses TRBD1 or TRBD2 (5 bases each). Germline CDR1 is WNHNN and CDR2 is SYGVQD (reference sequence). The CDR3 consists of 14 residues. The V end lost 3 bases, the J end lost 6 bases, and 13 bases lay between the germline ends. The CDR3, as DNA: TGCGCCAGCAGTGACCCGGCCGGGGACGATACGCAGTATTTT. Its translation is CASSDPAGDDTQYF.

The gene calls are TRBV18 and TRBJ1-1; TRBD1 might be the D (5 bases). This CDR3 is 15 amino acids long. Germline assignment: CDR1 KGHSH and CDR2 LQKENI. V lost 4 bases, J lost 1 base, and 13 bases lay in between. The CDR3 nucleotides read TGTGCCAGCTCACTTCAGGGCGGGTCGAACACTGAAGCTTTCTTT. It yields the protein CASSLQGGSNTEAFF.

For this clone: Other DNA sequences from this sample encode an identical CDR3 as well. This chain connects TRBV29-1 to TRBJ1-5; 8 positions match TRBD1. The CDR3 has 12 residues. Germline loops: CDR1 SQVTM, CDR2 ANQGSEA. With 4 bases clipped from V and 5 bases from J, the junction kept 1 base outside the gene matches. CDR3 region: CSVGGQDQPQHF. CDR3 bases: TGCAGCGTTGGGGGACAGGATCAGCCCCAGCATTTT. The variable domain in full, completed from reference TRBV29-1 and TRBJ1-5, reads SAVISQKPSRDICQRGTSLTIQCQVDSQVTMMFWYRQQPGQSLTLIATANQGSEATYESGFVIDKFPISRPNLTFSTLTVSNMSPEDSSIYLCSVGGQDQPQHFGDGTRLSIL.

Here the CDR3 reads CASSRRTGLRNQPQHF. The CDR3 DNA reads TGTGCCAGCAGCCGAAGGACCGGGCTCCGCAATCAGCCCCAGCATTTT. The genes are TRBV21-1 and TRBJ1-5. TRBV21-1 has pseudogene status. The CDR3 totals 16 residues.